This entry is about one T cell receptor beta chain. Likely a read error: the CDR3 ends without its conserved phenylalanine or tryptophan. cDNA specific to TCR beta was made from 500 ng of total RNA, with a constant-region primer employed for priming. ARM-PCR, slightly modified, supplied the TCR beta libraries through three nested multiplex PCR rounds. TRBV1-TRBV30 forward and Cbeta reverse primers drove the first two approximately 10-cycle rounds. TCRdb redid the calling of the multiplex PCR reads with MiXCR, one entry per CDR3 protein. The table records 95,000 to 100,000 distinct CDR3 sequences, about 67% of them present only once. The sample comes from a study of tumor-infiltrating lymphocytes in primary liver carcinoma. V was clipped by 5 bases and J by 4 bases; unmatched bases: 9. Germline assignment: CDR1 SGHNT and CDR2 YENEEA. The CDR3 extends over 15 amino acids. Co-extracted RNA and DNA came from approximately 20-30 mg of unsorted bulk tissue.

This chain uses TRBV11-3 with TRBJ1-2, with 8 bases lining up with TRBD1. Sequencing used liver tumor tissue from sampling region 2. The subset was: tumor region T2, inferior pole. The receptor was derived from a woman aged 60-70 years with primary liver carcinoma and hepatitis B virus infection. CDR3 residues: CASSPRRDRCYGYTS. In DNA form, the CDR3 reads TGTGCCAGCAGCCCACGACGGGACAGGTGCTATGGCTACACCTCC.